Listed below are T cell receptor beta chains from one sample, sequenced in a study of shared clonotypes between healthy human individuals. Assay: immunoSEQ multiplex PCR; the TCRdb copy retains only in-frame clones and omits some. The sample consists of about 500,000 clones, 60% to 80% of them appearing once. Sequenced sample: PBMCs. These TCRs come from a woman aged 40 to 49 in good health. Some clones in this sample may be carry-over from other donors' samples. CDR3s include the opening cysteine and the closing phenylalanine or tryptophan. D genes are given only for firm matches. The size entry is marked missing in some rows and otherwise reads once, few, many or a size class.

v_call,d_call,clone_size,j_call,cdr3_aa
TRBV2,TRBD1,few,TRBJ1-1,CASSNPTGENTEAFF
TRBV2,TRBD1,NA,TRBJ2-2,CASRTGVPTGELFF
TRBV28,NA,NA,TRBJ1-1,CASSLITRNTEAFF
TRBV9,NA,NA,TRBJ2-7,CASSVEGSAAREQYF
TRBV28,NA,NA,TRBJ1-5,CASTTGGGNQPQHF
TRBV7-2,TRBD2,NA,TRBJ2-7,CASSLRLAGGRGYEQYF
TRBV28,NA,NA,TRBJ2-6,CASTGTYDFLTF
TRBV15,NA,once,TRBJ1-2,CATSRDSGRATGYTF
TRBV28,NA,NA,TRBJ2-7,CASRDSSSYEQYF
TRBV28,TRBD2,NA,TRBJ2-3,CASSFSGRDTDTQYF
TRBV13,NA,NA,TRBJ2-7,CASSLGRRLYEQYF
TRBV18,TRBD1,NA,TRBJ1-1,CASSRDRNTEAFF
TRBV25-1,NA,NA,TRBJ2-1,CASSDGDEQFF
TRBV5-1,NA,once,TRBJ2-7,CASSLGGSSDEQYF
TRBV5-1,TRBD2,once,TRBJ2-1,CASSLVRSGTYYNEQFF
TRBV6-5,NA,NA,TRBJ1-5,CASSYSTAVNQPQHF
TRBV27,NA,NA,TRBJ1-2,CATRTGANYGYTF
TRBV18,TRBD1,NA,TRBJ2-5,CASSPGTGFGETQYF
TRBV2,NA,NA,TRBJ1-1,CASTLDRQNTEAFF
TRBV7-3,NA,NA,TRBJ2-1,CASSLRPQDGEQFF
TRBV28,TRBD1,NA,TRBJ2-7,CASSLEGQVYEQYF
TRBV28,NA,NA,TRBJ1-5,CASREGLFQPQHF
TRBV5-1,TRBD1,NA,TRBJ2-5,CASSLGDRGWVTQYF
TRBV19,TRBD1,many,TRBJ1-1,CASSMGGQAGMNTEAFF
TRBV6-1,TRBD2,few,TRBJ2-1,CAGGGAGEVNEQFF
TRBV13,NA,NA,TRBJ1-5,CASSYGAQPQHF
TRBV10-3,NA,NA,TRBJ2-7,CAISERRGGSYEQYF
TRBV27,TRBD2,few,TRBJ2-6,CASSFIAGQNSGANVLTF
TRBV28,NA,few,TRBJ1-5,CASSFIRGQPQHF
TRBV18,TRBD1,NA,TRBJ2-7,CASSHGQGTTYEQYF
TRBV5-8,TRBD2,once,TRBJ2-1,CASSLWGLAENNEQFF
TRBV7-9,TRBD1,NA,TRBJ2-5,CASTLTGGSTQYF